Presented here are 20 T cell receptor beta chains from one specimen sequenced in a study of shared clonotypes between healthy human individuals. Libraries were prepared by immunoSEQ multiplex PCR; TCRdb keeps only in-frame clonotypes and omits some of them. The data hold fewer than 2.5 million clones, with approximately 93% observed a single time. Source material: naive CD4+ T cells from PBMCs. The subset: CD45RA+ positively selected. All receptors come from a man aged 18 to 30 in good health. Some clones in this sample may be carry-over from other donors' samples.

J is TRBJ2-5 and V is TRBV7-7; 12 positions agree with TRBD2. The CDR3 loop spans 16 amino acids. Germline CDR1 reads SSHAT; CDR2 reads FNYEAQ (reference sequence). V lost 5 bases, J lost 5 bases, and 9 bases stayed unmatched. The CDR3 loop is CASSTGLAGSRETQYF. The DNA for the CDR3 is TGTGCCAGCAGCACCGGACTAGCGGGGAGCCGGGAGACCCAGTACTTC.

This chain joins TRBV4-3 and TRBJ2-7; 9 bases are shared with TRBD2. Germline CDR1 LGHNA, CDR2 YSLEER. J gave up 1 base and V 4 bases, and 8 bases lay outside the gene matches. The CDR3 covers 16 residues. The CDR3 DNA follows: TGCGCCAGCAGCCGCCTAGCGGGAACCCCTTCCTACGAGCAGTACTTC. It translates to CASSRLAGTPSYEQYF.

The chain combines TRBV19 with TRBJ1-1; 8 nucleotides match TRBD1. Germline V gives CDR1 LNHDA, CDR2 SQIVND (reference sequence). Losses at the gene ends were 4 bases for V and 6 bases for J; bases not matched to a gene: 7. CDR3 length: 14 amino acids. The CDR3 region has the DNA TGTGCCAGTAGTACGCGACAGGGGTCGGCTGAAGCTTTCTTT. Its translation: CASSTRQGSAEAFF.

This clone was seen once. The V call is TRBV11-1, the J call TRBJ2-6, with D hard to call. This CDR3 has 15 amino acids. Germline V gene data show CDR1 as SGHAT and CDR2 as FQDESV (reference sequence). Trimming removed 5 bases at V and 1 base at J, with 9 bases between. The CDR3 reads CASSLVGSGANVLTF. The CDR3 nucleotides read TGTGCCAGCAGCCTAGTAGGGTCTGGGGCCAACGTCCTGACTTTC.

The genes are TRBV7-9 and TRBJ1-2; D is undetermined. The CDR3 has 17 residues. Germline V gives CDR1 SEHNR, CDR2 FQNEAQ (reference sequence). V was trimmed by 3 bases and J by 0 bases, leaving 17 bases between them. CDR3 nucleotides: TGTGCCAGCAGCTTGTCGTGGGCAGGCGACTCTAACTATGGCTACACCTTC. Translation: CASSLSWAGDSNYGYTF.

This clone was found once. V is TRBV7-6 and J is TRBJ2-3, with TRBD1 matching over 7 bases. The CDR3 runs 17 residues. Trimming took 5 bases from V and 6 from J; bases not matched to a gene: 17. CDR1 and CDR2 from the germline V gene are SGHVS and FNYEAQ. The CDR3 loop is CASSPLRDSPKSDTQYF. The DNA of the CDR3 is TGTGCCAGCAGCCCCCTCCGGGACAGCCCTAAGTCGGATACGCAGTATTTT.

The chain employs TRBV5-1 and TRBJ2-7; no firm D call. The CDR3 sequence is 13 residues long. The germline V gene has CDR1 SGHRS and CDR2 YFSETQ. Trimming cost V 6 bases and J 5 bases, with 15 bases left between them. CDR3 loop: CASIGYRSHEQYF. The CDR3 DNA is TGCGCCAGCATAGGTTACAGATCCCACGAGCAGTACTTC.

The chain has TRBV5-7 and TRBJ2-5, with D perhaps matching TRBD2 (6 bases). TRBV5-7 is reported as an ORF; its role is uncertain. The V and J ends lost 0 bases and 2 bases respectively, with 17 bases between them. CDR3 size: 17 residues. The CDR3 DNA sequence: TGTGCCAGCAGCTTGGGTGCGGCTAGCGCGGAACAAGAGACCCAGTACTTC. It is translated as CASSLGAASAEQETQYF.

The gene calls are TRBV5-1 and TRBJ2-3, with TRBD1 matching over 9 bases. Germline trimming cut 0 bases from V and 4 bases from J; bases unmatched to any gene: 6. This CDR3 is built from 16 residues. From germline, CDR1 is SGHRS and CDR2 YFSETQ. The CDR3 bases are TGCGCCAGCAGCTTGGGACAGGGGGGATATGCAGATACGCAGTATTTT. It encodes CASSLGQGGYADTQYF.

This clone was recorded a few times. V usage is TRBV10-3 and J usage is TRBJ1-1; maybe TRBD1 (6 bases). Per the germline V gene, CDR1 is ENHRY and CDR2 is SYGVKD. V gave up 2 bases and J gave up 0 bases, with 10 bases separating them. The CDR3 is made up of 15 amino acids. Here the CDR3 DNA reads TGTGCCATCAGTGAGCTGGCAGGGGTGAACACTGAAGCTTTCTTT. Protein product: CAISELAGVNTEAFF.

The CDR3 DNA is TGCGCCAGCAGCTTGGAAGGGGGGCAGGGGCAGCCCCAGCATTTT. This codes for CASSLEGGQGQPQHF. The chain couples TRBV5-1 to TRBJ1-5; possibly TRBD1 for D (6 bases). CDR1 is SGHRS and CDR2 is YFSETQ in the germline V gene. The CDR3 runs to 15 residues. Trimming took off 0 bases at V and 7 bases at J, with 14 bases between the two ends.

The J gene is TRBJ2-7, the V gene TRBV5-4; 7 bases fit TRBD2. The V gene's germline CDR1 is SGHNT and CDR2 YYREEE (reference sequence). V gave up 3 bases and J gave up 5 bases; unmatched junction bases: 8. The CDR3 sequence is 14 residues long. CDR3 coding DNA: TGTGCCAGCAGCTCCCACTTCCTAGCGGACGAGCAGTACTTC. It is translated as CASSSHFLADEQYF.

This clone appeared a single time. The chain links TRBV10-3 to TRBJ2-5, with 14 nucleotides matching TRBD2. The CDR3 spans 13 residues. J gave up 3 bases and V 9 bases, and 0 bases lay outside the gene matches. The V gene's germline CDR1 is ENHRY and CDR2 SYGVKD. Here the CDR3 reads CAMGLAGEETQYF. DNA for the CDR3: TGTGCCATGGGACTAGCGGGAGAAGAGACCCAGTACTTC.

The CDR3 sequence is CASSPGPGRTDTQYF. The CDR3 DNA reads as TGTGCCAGCAGCCCAGGACCAGGGCGCACAGATACGCAGTATTTT. The chain is built from TRBV5-6 and TRBJ2-3, with D possibly TRBD1 on 5 matching bases. V lost 4 bases, J lost 1 base, and 13 bases lay in between. CDR1 is SGHDT and CDR2 is YYEEEE in the germline V gene. CDR3 length: 15 amino acids.

The J gene is TRBJ2-5, the V gene TRBV5-1; D gene unclear. With 0 bases removed from V and 1 base from J, the gap between germline ends came to 10 bases. The CDR3 totals 15 residues. Germline CDR1 and CDR2: SGHRS and YFSETQ. The CDR3 protein is CASSLGSTVQETQYF. CDR3 DNA: TGCGCCAGCAGCTTGGGAAGTACCGTCCAAGAGACCCAGTACTTC.

This clone was seen only a few times. The gene calls are TRBV6-5 and TRBJ2-7, with D possibly TRBD2 on 6 matching bases. The V and J ends lost 7 bases and 4 bases respectively, with 11 bases between them. Germline CDR1 reads MNHEY; CDR2 reads SVGAGI. The CDR3 sequence is 12 residues long. Here the CDR3 DNA reads TGTGCCAGCAAAAGGGCGGGGTACGAGCAGTACTTC. It codes for CASKRAGYEQYF.

This clone was counted once. Other DNA sequences in the same sample also yield this CDR3. The chain links TRBV14 to TRBJ1-1, with D possibly being TRBD1 (6 bases). The CDR3 is made up of 14 amino acids. The V and J ends lost 0 bases and 5 bases respectively, with 10 bases between them. From germline, CDR1 is SGHDN and CDR2 FVKESK. In nucleotides, the CDR3 is TGTGCCAGCAGCCAAGATAGGGGGGGAACTGAAGCTTTCTTT. Encoded protein: CASSQDRGGTEAFF. The full variable domain, its missing parts supplied by reference TRBV14 and TRBJ1-1, is EAGVTQFPSHSVIEKGQTVTLRCDPISGHDNLYWYRRVMGKEIKFLLHFVKESKQDESGMPNNRFLAERTGGTYSTLKVQPAELEDSGVYFCASSQDRGGTEAFFGQGTRLTVV.

The chain couples TRBV5-1 to TRBJ2-7; D gene uncertain. CDR3 length equals 15 residues. The germline V gene has CDR1 SGHRS and CDR2 YFSETQ. Trimming stripped 0 bases from V and 3 bases from J, with 13 bases between. This CDR3 reads CASSLARSTYYEQYF. The CDR3 DNA is TGCGCCAGCAGCTTGGCTCGGTCAACATACTACGAGCAGTACTTC.

The chain joins TRBV6-1 to TRBJ2-7; 11 positions match TRBD2. V was clipped by 6 bases and J by 3 bases; unmatched bases: 7. The CDR3 extends over 15 amino acids. CDR1 and CDR2 (germline): MNHNS, SASEGT. The CDR3 DNA sequence: TGTGCCAGCAGATTAGCGGGAGGGGACATCTACGAGCAGTACTTC. Translated: CASRLAGGDIYEQYF.

The chain uses TRBV30 and TRBJ2-5, with D hard to call. Germline CDR1 and CDR2: GTSNPN and SVGIG (reference sequence). The CDR3 loop spans 13 amino acids. V lost 4 bases and J 4 bases, leaving 13 bases between the germline ends. As DNA, the CDR3 is TGTGCCTGGACCGCCCGGGCCTCAGAGACCCAGTACTTC. This translates into CAWTARASETQYF.